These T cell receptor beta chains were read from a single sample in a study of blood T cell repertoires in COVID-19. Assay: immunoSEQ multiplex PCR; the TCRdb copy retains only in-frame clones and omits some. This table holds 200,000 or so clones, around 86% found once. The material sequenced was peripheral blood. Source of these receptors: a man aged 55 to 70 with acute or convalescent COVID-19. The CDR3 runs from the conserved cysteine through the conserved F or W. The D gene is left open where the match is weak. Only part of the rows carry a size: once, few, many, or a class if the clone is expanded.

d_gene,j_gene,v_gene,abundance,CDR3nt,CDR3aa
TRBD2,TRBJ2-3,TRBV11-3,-,TGTGCCAGCAGCAGCGGGGGGGCCGTAGATACGCAGTATTTT,CASSSGGAVDTQYF
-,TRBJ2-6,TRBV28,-,TGTGCCAGCAGACCGCAGCAGGGGCGCCACCCTGGGGCCAACGTCCTGACTTTC,CASRPQQGRHPGANVLTF
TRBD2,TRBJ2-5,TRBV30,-,TGTGCCTGGAGTGGTATGGTAGCGGGGCCCACACAAGAGACCCAGTACTTC,CAWSGMVAGPTQETQYF
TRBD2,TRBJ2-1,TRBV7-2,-,TGTGCCAGCAGCTTAGCGCCTAGCGGGGGGCAAAATGAGCAGTTCTTC,CASSLAPSGGQNEQFF
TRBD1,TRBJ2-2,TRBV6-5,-,TGTGCCAGCAGCTCGAACAGGGGCAGGGAGCTGTTTTTT,CASSSNRGRELFF
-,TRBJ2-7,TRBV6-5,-,TGTGCCAGCCCCGGTGGCTCCTACGAGCAGTACTTC,CASPGGSYEQYF
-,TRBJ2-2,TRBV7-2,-,TGTGCCAGCAGCTGGGGGCGGTCTTTCGGGGAGCTGTTTTTT,CASSWGRSFGELFF
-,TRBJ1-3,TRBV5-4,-,TGTGCCAGCAGCTTTACCGGACGGGATGGTAACACCATATATTTT,CASSFTGRDGNTIYF
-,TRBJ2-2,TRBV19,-,TGTGCCAGTCGTACGGACAGTATTTACACCGGGGAGCTGTTTTTT,CASRTDSIYTGELFF
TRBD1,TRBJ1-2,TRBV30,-,TGTGCCTTGACAGGGACTAACTATGGCTACACCTTC,CALTGTNYGYTF
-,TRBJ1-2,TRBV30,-,TGTGCCTGGGACATCTCTAACTATGGCTACACCTTC,CAWDISNYGYTF
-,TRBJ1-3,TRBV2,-,TGTGCCAGCGGCGGGATTTATGGAAACACCATATATTTT,CASGGIYGNTIYF
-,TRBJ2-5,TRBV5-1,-,TGCGCCAGCAGCTTGGGAGGCCCAGAGACCCAGTACTTC,CASSLGGPETQYF
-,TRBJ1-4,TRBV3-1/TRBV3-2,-,TGTGCCAGCAGCCCAGGGCGAGTTGAAAAACTGTTTTTT,CASSPGRVEKLFF
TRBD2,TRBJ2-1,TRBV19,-,TGTGCCAGTAGTGTACCTAGCGGGGGAAATGAGCAGTTCTTC,CASSVPSGGNEQFF
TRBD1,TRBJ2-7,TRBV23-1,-,TGCGCCAGCAGTCACCCAGGCAGGGGGTGGTACGAGCAGTACTTC,CASSHPGRGWYEQYF
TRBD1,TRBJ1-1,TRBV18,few,TGTGCCAGCTCACCGCAGGGGGCTGGTTATTACACTGAAGCTTTCTTT,CASSPQGAGYYTEAFF
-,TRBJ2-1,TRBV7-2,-,TGTGCCAGCAGCTTAGGAGGGATCCCCGGTGAGCAGTTCTTC,CASSLGGIPGEQFF
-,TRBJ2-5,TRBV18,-,TGTGCCAGCTCACCGATCAGGGCGCCCGTGGAGACCCAGTACTTC,CASSPIRAPVETQYF
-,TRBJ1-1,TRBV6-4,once,TGTGCCAGCAGTGACCCAGCGATGAACACTGAAGCTTTCTTT,CASSDPAMNTEAFF
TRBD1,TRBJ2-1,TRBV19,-,TGTGCCAGTAGTCTACAGGGGGCGCTGGTCAATGAGCAGTTCTTC,CASSLQGALVNEQFF
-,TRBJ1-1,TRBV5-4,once,TGTGCCAGCAGCTTAGCGACGGGTCTGAACACTGAAGCTTTCTTT,CASSLATGLNTEAFF
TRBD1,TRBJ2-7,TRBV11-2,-,TGTGCCAGCATCTCTTACAACTCTACAGGGGCCGTCTCCTACGAGCAGTACTTC,CASISYNSTGAVSYEQYF
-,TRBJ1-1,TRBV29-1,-,TGCAGCGTTGAAGTCCCCTACGGGGGGAACACTGAAGCTTTCTTT,CSVEVPYGGNTEAFF
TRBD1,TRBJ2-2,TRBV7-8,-,TGTGCCAGCAGCCCTCGACAGGGAACAACGAACACCGGGGAGCTGTTTTTT,CASSPRQGTTNTGELFF
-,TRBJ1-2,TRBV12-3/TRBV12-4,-,TGTGCCAGCAGTCTTAAGCTCAACTATGGCTACACCTTC,CASSLKLNYGYTF
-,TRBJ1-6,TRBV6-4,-,TGTGCCAGCAGTGACCCCCCCACTAGCTCCTATAATTCACCCCTCCACTTT,CASSDPPTSSYNSPLHF
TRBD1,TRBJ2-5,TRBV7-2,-,TGTGCCAGCAGCTCAAAGACAGGGTATAGTTTTGAGACCCAGTACTTC,CASSSKTGYSFETQYF
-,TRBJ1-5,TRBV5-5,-,TGTGCCAGCAGCTTGGCAACAGATTATAGCAATCAGCCCCAGCATTTT,CASSLATDYSNQPQHF
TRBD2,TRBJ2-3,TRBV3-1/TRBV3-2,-,TGTGCCAGCAGCCAAGGGGCGGGGGGGTTAATAGATACGCAGTATTTT,CASSQGAGGLIDTQYF
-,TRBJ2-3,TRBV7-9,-,TGTGCCAGCACCAAATGGCAGGGCACAGATACGCAGTATTTT,CASTKWQGTDTQYF
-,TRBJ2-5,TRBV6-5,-,TGTGCCAGCAGGCCCGGGACACCCTCCGGGACCCAGTACTTC,CASRPGTPSGTQYF
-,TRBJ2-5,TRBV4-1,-,TGCGCCAGCAGCCAAGATCTTGGGGCAGGAGCGAGGACCCAGTACTTC,CASSQDLGAGARTQYF
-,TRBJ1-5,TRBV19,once,TGTGCCAGTAGTATGAGGTCTGGCAATCAGCCCCAGCATTTT,CASSMRSGNQPQHF
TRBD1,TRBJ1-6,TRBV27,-,TGTGCCAGCCGCCGACAGGGGGCGTCCCCCCTCCACTTT,CASRRQGASPLHF
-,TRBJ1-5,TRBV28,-,TGTGCCAGCAGTTCCCAGGGACACGGGGCAATTCGGGGTCAGCCCCAGCATTTT,CASSSQGHGAIRGQPQHF
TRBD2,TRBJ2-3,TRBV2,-,TGTGCCAGCAGTCAACTAGCGGGGGGCACAGATACGCAGTATTTT,CASSQLAGGTDTQYF
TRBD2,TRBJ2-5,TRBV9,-,TGTGCCAGCAGCGTAGCGGGGGGACCGGAGACCCAGTACTTC,CASSVAGGPETQYF
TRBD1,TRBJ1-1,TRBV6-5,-,TGTGCCAGCAACCCGGACAGGGGACTCACTGAAGCTTTCTTT,CASNPDRGLTEAFF
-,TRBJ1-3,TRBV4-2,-,TGTGCCAGCAGCCAAGACCAGGGGTACGGAAACACCATATATTTT,CASSQDQGYGNTIYF
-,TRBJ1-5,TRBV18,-,TGTGCCAGCTCACCTCAGGGGCCAAATCAGCCCCAGCATTTT,CASSPQGPNQPQHF
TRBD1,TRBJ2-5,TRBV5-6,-,TGTGCCAGCAGCTCCACCATCGGACAGGGGTCGGATGAGACCCAGTACTTC,CASSSTIGQGSDETQYF
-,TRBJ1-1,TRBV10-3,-,TGTGCCATCAGGGCGGGGGTTGGGGGGAACACTGAAGCTTTCTTT,CAIRAGVGGNTEAFF
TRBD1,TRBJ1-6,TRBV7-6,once,TGTGCCAGCAGGCTTGGACAGGGCCCCAATTCACCCCTCCACTTT,CASRLGQGPNSPLHF
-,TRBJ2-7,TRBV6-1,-,TGTGCCAGCAGTGAATTGAGGTACTCCTACGAGCAGTACTTC,CASSELRYSYEQYF
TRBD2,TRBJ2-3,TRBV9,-,TGTGCCAGCAGCGTCCTAGCGGGGGAAGGAGATACGCAGTATTTT,CASSVLAGEGDTQYF
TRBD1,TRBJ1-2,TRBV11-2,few,TGTGCCAGCAGCTTAGAATGGGACAGGGGTTGGAACTATGGCTACACCTTC,CASSLEWDRGWNYGYTF
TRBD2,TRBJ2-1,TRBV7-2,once,TGTGCCAGCAGCTTTAGGCTCGGGGGGGGAGGCAATGAGCAGTTCTTC,CASSFRLGGGGNEQFF
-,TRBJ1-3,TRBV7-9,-,TGTGCCAGCAGCTTGACAGGATCCTCTGGAAACACCATATATTTT,CASSLTGSSGNTIYF
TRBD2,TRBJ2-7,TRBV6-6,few,TGTGCCAGCAGTTACGAGGCGGGGGGGCCCTACGAGCAGTACTTC,CASSYEAGGPYEQYF
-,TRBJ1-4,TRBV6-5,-,TGTGCCAGCAGTTCAGGGTTGGGTGAAAAACTGTTTTTT,CASSSGLGEKLFF
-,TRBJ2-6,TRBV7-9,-,TGTGCCAGCAGTCAGTTTGACTGGAGATGGGGCCCTGGGGCCAACGTCCTGACTTTC,CASSQFDWRWGPGANVLTF
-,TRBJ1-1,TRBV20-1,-,TGCAGTGCTAGTGACCGGGTGGGCACTGAAGCTTTCTTT,CSASDRVGTEAFF
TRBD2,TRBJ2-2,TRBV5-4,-,TGTGCCAGCAGCTTGGGACTAGCGGGCTTCACCGGGGAGCTGTTTTTT,CASSLGLAGFTGELFF
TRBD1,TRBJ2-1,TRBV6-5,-,TGTGCCAGCAGCATGGACAGGGGAATTAACAATGAGCAGTTCTTC,CASSMDRGINNEQFF
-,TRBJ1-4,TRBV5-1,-,TGCGCCAGCAGCCCCGGGGGGGGTGAAAAACTGTTTTTT,CASSPGGGEKLFF
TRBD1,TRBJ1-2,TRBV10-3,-,TGTGCCATCACCCCGGGACAGCTCTATGGCTACACCTTC,CAITPGQLYGYTF